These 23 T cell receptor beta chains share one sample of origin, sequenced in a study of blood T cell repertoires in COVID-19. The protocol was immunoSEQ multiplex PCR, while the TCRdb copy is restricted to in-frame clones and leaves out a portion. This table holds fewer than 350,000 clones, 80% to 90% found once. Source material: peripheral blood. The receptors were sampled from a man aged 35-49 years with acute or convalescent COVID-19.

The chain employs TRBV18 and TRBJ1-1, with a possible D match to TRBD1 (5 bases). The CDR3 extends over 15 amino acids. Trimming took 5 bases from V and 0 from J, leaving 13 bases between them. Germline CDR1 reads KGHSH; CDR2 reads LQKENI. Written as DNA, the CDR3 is TGTGCCAGCTCATTTCAGGGTAGGATGAACACTGAAGCTTTCTTT. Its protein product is CASSFQGRMNTEAFF.

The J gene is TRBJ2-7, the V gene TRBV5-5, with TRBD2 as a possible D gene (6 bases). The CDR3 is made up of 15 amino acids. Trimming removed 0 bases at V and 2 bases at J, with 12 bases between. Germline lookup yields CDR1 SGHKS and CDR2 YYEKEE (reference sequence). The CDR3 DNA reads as TGTGCCAGCAGCTTGGCCGGGGGTGGGCCCTACGAGCAGTACTTC. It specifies CASSLAGGGPYEQYF.

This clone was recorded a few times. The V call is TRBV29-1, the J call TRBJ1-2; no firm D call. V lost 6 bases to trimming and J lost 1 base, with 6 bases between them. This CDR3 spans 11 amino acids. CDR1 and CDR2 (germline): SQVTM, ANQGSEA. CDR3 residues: CSVENNYGYTF. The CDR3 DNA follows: TGCAGCGTAGAGAATAACTATGGCTACACCTTC.

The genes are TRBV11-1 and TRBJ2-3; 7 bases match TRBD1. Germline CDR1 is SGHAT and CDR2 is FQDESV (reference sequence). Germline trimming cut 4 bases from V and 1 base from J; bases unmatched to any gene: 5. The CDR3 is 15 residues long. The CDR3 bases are TGTGCCAGCAGCTCGGACAGGCTTCGCACAGATACGCAGTATTTT. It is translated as CASSSDRLRTDTQYF.

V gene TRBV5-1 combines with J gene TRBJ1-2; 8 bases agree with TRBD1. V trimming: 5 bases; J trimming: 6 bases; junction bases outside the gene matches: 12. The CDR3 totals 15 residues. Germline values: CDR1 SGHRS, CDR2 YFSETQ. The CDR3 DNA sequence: TGCGCCAGCAGACATCAACAGGGGGTTGTAGATGGCTACACCTTC. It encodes CASRHQQGVVDGYTF.

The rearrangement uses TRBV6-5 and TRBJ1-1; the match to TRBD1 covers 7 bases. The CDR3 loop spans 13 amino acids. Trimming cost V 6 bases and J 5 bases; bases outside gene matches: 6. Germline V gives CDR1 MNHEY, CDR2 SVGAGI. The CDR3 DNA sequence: TGTGCCAGCAGGGAGCAGGGGGAGACTGAAGCTTTCTTT. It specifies CASREQGETEAFF.

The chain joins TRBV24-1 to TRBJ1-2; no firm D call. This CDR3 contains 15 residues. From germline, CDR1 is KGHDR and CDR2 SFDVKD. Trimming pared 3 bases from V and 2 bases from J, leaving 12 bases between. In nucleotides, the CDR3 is TGTGCCACCAGTGATCCCATTACAGAAAACTATGGCTACACCTTC. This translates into CATSDPITENYGYTF.

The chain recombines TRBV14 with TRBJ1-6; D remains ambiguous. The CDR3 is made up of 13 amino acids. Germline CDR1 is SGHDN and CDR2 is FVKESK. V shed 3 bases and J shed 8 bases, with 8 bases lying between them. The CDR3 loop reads CASSQGRDSPLHF. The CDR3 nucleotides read TGTGCCAGCAGCCAGGGGAGGGATTCACCCCTCCACTTT.

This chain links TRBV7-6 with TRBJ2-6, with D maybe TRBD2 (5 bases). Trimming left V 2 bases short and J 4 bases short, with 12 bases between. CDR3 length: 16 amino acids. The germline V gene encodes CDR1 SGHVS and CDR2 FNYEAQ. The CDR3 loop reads CASSLTWRSGANVLTF. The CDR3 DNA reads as TGTGCCAGCAGCTTAACGTGGAGGTCCGGGGCCAACGTCCTGACTTTC.

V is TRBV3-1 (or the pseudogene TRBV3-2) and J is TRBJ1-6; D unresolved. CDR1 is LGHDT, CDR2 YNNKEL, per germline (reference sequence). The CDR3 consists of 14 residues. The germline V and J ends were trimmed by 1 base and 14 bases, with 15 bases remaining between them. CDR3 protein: CASSQGRSPSALHF. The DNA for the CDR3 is TGTGCCAGCAGCCAAGGTCGATCCCCTTCGGCCCTCCACTTT.

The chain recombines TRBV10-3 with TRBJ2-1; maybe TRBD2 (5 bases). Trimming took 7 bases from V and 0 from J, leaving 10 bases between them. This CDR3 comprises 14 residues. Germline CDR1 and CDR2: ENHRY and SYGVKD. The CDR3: CAIKEDSSYNEQFF. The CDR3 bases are TGTGCCATCAAGGAGGATAGCTCCTACAATGAGCAGTTCTTC.

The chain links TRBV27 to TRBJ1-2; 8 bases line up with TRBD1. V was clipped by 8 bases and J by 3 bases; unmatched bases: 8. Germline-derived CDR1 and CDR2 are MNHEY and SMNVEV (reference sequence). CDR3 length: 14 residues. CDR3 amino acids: CASGGTGGDYGYTF. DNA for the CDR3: TGTGCCAGCGGGGGCACAGGGGGGGACTATGGCTACACCTTC.

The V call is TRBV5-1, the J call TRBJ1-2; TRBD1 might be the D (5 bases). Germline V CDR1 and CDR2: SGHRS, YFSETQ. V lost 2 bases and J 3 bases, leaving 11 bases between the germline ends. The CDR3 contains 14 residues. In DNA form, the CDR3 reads TGCGCCAGCAGCTTTGGCAGGGAATACTATGGCTACACCTTC. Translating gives CASSFGREYYGYTF.

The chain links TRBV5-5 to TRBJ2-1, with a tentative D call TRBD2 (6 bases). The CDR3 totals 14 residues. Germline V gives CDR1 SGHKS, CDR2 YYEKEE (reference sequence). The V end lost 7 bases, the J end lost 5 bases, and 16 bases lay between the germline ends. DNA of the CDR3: TGTGCCAGCCTCCGGGGTGGGGGGAACAATGAGCAGTTCTTC. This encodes CASLRGGGNNEQFF.

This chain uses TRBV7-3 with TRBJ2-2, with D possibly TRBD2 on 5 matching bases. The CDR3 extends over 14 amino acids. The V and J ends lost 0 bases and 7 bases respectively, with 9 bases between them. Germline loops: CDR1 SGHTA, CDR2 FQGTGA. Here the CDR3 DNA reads TGTGCCAGCAGCTTAACGGCTAGCAGCGGGGAGCTGTTTTTT. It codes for CASSLTASSGELFF.

CDR3 DNA: TGTGCCAGCAGGTTCCGGAGCTCCTATAATTCACCCCTCCACTTT. It is translated as CASRFRSSYNSPLHF. The chain combines TRBV6-5 with TRBJ1-6; D remains ambiguous. V gave up 6 bases and J gave up 0 bases, with 9 bases separating them. Looked up from germline, CDR1 is MNHEY and CDR2 is SVGAGI. CDR3 length: 15 amino acids.

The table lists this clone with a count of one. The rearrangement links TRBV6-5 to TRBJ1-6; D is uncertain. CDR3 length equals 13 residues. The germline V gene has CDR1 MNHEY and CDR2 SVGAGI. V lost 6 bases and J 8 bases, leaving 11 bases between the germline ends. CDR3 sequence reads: CASRRVEDSPLHF. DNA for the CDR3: TGTGCCAGCAGGAGGGTAGAGGATTCACCCCTCCACTTT.

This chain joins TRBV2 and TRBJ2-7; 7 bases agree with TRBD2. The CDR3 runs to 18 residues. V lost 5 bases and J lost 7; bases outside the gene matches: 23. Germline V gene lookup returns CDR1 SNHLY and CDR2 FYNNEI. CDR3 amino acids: CASSSNQRGVALLREQYF. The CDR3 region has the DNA TGTGCCAGCAGTAGTAATCAGCGGGGAGTAGCCTTATTGCGAGAGCAGTACTTC. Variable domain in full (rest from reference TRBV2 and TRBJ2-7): EPEVTQTPSHQVTQMGQEVILRCVPISNHLYFYWYRQILGQKVEFLVSFYNNEISEKSEIFDDQFSVERPDGSNFTLKIRSTKLEDSAMYFCASSSNQRGVALLREQYFGPGTRLTVT.

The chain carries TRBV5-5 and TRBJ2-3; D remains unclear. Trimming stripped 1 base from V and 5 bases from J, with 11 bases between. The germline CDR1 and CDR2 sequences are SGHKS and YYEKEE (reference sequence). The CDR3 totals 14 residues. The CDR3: CASSLSLSGDTQYF. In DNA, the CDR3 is TGTGCCAGCAGCTTGTCCCTATCGGGAGATACGCAGTATTTT.

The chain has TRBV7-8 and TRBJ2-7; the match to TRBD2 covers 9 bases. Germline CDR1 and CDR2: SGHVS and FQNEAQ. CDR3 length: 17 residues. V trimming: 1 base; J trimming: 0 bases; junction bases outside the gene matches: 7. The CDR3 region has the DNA TGTGCCAGCAGCTTAGGGGGGCTAGCGGGGACCTCCTACGAGCAGTACTTC. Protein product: CASSLGGLAGTSYEQYF.

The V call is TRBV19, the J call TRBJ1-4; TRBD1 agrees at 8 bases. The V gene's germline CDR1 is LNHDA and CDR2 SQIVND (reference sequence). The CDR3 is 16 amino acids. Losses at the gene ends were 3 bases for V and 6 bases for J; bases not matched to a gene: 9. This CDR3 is CASSMRARGQYEKLFF. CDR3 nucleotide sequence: TGTGCCAGTAGTATGAGGGCCAGGGGGCAGTATGAAAAACTGTTTTTT.

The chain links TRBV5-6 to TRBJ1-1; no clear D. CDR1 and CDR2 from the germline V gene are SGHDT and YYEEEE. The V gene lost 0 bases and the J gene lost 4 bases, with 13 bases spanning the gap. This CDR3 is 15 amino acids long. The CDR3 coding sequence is TGTGCCAGCAGCTTGGGCCGCCGGGAGGGCACTGAAGCTTTCTTT. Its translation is CASSLGRREGTEAFF.

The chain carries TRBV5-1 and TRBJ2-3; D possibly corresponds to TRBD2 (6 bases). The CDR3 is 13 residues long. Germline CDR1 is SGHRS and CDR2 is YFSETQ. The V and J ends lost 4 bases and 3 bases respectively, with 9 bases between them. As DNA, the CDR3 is TGCGCCAGCAGCGGCGCGGGGACAGATACGCAGTATTTT. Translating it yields CASSGAGTDTQYF. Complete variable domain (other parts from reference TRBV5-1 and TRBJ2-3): KAGVTQTPRYLIKTRGQQVTLSCSPISGHRSVSWYQQTPGQGLQFLFEYFSETQRNKGNFPGRFSGRQFSNSRSEMNVSTLELGDSALYLCASSGAGTDTQYFGPGTRLTVL.